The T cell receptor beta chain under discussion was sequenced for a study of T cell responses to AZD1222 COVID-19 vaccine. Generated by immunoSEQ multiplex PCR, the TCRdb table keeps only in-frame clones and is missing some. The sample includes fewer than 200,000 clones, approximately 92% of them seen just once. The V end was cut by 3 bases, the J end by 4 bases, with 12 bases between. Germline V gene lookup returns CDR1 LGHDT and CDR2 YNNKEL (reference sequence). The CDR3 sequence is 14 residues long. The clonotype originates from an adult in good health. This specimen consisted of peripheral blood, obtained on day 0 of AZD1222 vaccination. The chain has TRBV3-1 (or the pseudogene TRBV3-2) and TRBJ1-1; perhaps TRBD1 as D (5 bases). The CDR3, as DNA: TGTGCCAGCAGCCAGCACCATAGGGGCACTGAAGCTTTCTTT. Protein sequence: CASSQHHRGTEAFF.